These T cell receptor beta chains were read from a single sample in a study of CD8+ T cells in alopecia areata. Method: immunoSEQ multiplex PCR; TCRdb's copy keeps in-frame clones and lacks some. The table has about 220,000 clones, approximately 57% seen once. This material consisted of CD4+ T cells sorted from blood, taken at week 4, from a patient treated with tofacitinib. These receptors were obtained from a human donor with alopecia areata. The CDR3 runs from the conserved cysteine through the conserved F or W. The order of the fields is J gene, V gene, D gene, clone size, CDR3 protein, CDR3 DNA. D genes are given only for firm matches. Where a row states a size, it is once, few, many or the class of an expanded clone; other rows omit it.

TRBJ2-5 | TRBV9 | - | - | CASSVETETQYF | TGTGCCAGCAGCGTAGAGACCGAGACCCAGTACTTC
TRBJ2-1 | TRBV5-1 | - | - | CASSLYSAFSSYNEQFF | TGCGCCAGCAGCCTTTACTCTGCTTTCAGCTCCTACAATGAGCAGTTCTTC
TRBJ2-1 | TRBV2 | - | few | CASSLRDEQFF | TGTGCCAGCAGTTTGCGGGACGAGCAGTTCTTC
TRBJ1-2 | TRBV9 | - | once | CASSVDGQIHGYTF | TGTGCCAGCAGCGTAGACGGACAGATACATGGCTACACCTTC
TRBJ1-5 | TRBV30 | - | - | CAWSVHLSNQPQHF | TGTGCCTGGAGTGTACACTTAAGCAATCAGCCCCAGCATTTT
TRBJ1-1 | TRBV2 | - | - | CASRAPTGSTEAFF | TGTGCCAGCAGGGCCCCAACAGGGTCCACTGAAGCTTTCTTT
TRBJ2-3 | TRBV4-1 | - | - | CASSQVVTSRDTQYF | TGCGCCAGCAGCCAAGTCGTCACTAGCCGAGATACGCAGTATTTT
TRBJ2-6 | TRBV25-1 | - | - | CASSEYEGLGSGANVLTF | TGTGCCAGCAGTGAATACGAAGGCCTGGGCTCTGGGGCCAACGTCCTGACTTTC
TRBJ2-3 | TRBV7-2 | TRBD2 | - | CASSPRLAGGKSTDTQYF | TGTGCCAGCAGCCCTAGACTAGCGGGGGGTAAGAGCACAGATACGCAGTATTTT
TRBJ2-5 | TRBV18 | - | - | CASSPGSEETQYF | TGTGCCAGCTCACCCGGTTCCGAGGAGACCCAGTACTTC
TRBJ1-1 | TRBV7-2 | TRBD1 | - | CASSRTGRNMNTEAFF | TGTGCCAGCAGCCGGACAGGGAGGAACATGAACACTGAAGCTTTCTTT
TRBJ1-2 | TRBV6-1 | - | once | CASTIVYRGYTF | TGTGCCAGCACCATCGTCTATCGGGGCTACACCTTC
TRBJ2-1 | TRBV7-6 | TRBD2 | few | CASRKTSGGWSNEQFF | TGTGCCAGCAGAAAGACTAGCGGGGGGTGGTCGAATGAGCAGTTCTTC
TRBJ2-3 | TRBV29-1 | - | few | CSVEDLGDLRSDTQYF | TGCAGCGTTGAAGATCTGGGGGATCTTCGTTCAGATACGCAGTATTTT
TRBJ2-7 | TRBV14 | - | few | CASSQGSGRGYEQYF | TGTGCCAGCAGCCAAGGATCGGGGAGAGGCTACGAGCAGTACTTC
TRBJ2-1 | TRBV25-1 | - | - | CASSESGVEGEQFF | TGTGCCAGCAGTGAATCGGGAGTAGAGGGTGAGCAGTTCTTC
TRBJ2-3 | TRBV5-6 | TRBD1 | - | CASRLGQDSDTQYF | TGTGCCAGCAGATTGGGACAGGACTCAGATACGCAGTATTTT
TRBJ2-7 | TRBV5-6 | - | - | CASTWFDTVTYEQYF | TGTGCCAGCACCTGGTTCGACACCGTAACCTACGAGCAGTACTTC
TRBJ2-7 | TRBV5-6 | TRBD1 | - | CASIRTGDHEQYF | TGTGCCAGCATCCGGACAGGGGACCACGAGCAGTACTTC